This entry concerns a single TCR beta chain. This sample was taken from a study of T cell changes during pregnancy in multiple sclerosis. TCRdb's copy holds only in-frame clones and misses some; the assay was immunoSEQ multiplex PCR. This sample has 60,000 or so clones, with roughly nine tenths found just once. This material consisted of peripheral blood, taken in the first trimester of pregnancy. This sequence was found in a female donor with multiple sclerosis, enrolled in a pregnancy study.

The CDR3, as DNA: TGTGCCAGCAGCCCCCTCCTCTCTGGAAACACCATATATTTT. Its translation is CASSPLLSGNTIYF. The J gene is TRBJ1-3, the V gene TRBV7-2, with D uncertain. Trimming removed 5 bases from V and 0 bases from J, with 8 bases in between. The germline CDR1 and CDR2 sequences are SGHTA and FQGNSA. This CDR3 has 14 amino acids.